The 27 T cell receptor beta chains below all came from one sample that was sequenced in a study of blood T cell repertoires in COVID-19. TCRdb's table, derived via immunoSEQ multiplex PCR, lists solely in-frame clones and lacks some. The sample carries 150,000 to 200,000 clones, 70% to 90% recorded once. Sample: peripheral blood. The receptors come from a man aged 65 to 79 with active or convalescent COVID-19.

The chain recombines TRBV30 with TRBJ2-5; D is perhaps TRBD1 (7 bases). The germline CDR1 and CDR2 sequences are GTSNPN and SVGIG (reference sequence). V was pared by 3 bases and J by 1 base, with 15 bases between. The CDR3 covers 15 residues. In nucleotides, the CDR3 is TGTGCCTGGAGAACCGACAGGGACTTCCAAGAGACCCAGTACTTC. As protein: CAWRTDRDFQETQYF.

This sequence joins TRBV5-5 and TRBJ1-5; D is ambiguous. Trimming took 3 bases from V and 7 from J, leaving 11 bases between them. The CDR3 runs to 13 residues. The V gene's germline CDR1 is SGHKS and CDR2 YYEKEE (reference sequence). DNA of the CDR3: TGTGCCAGCAGCTCCGAGTACGGGCAGCCCCAGCATTTT. The encoded protein is CASSSEYGQPQHF.

This clone was observed a few times. J is TRBJ2-2 and V is TRBV12-5; 13 bases map to TRBD2. The CDR3 length is 21 residues. Losses at the gene ends were 3 bases for V and 6 bases for J; bases not matched to a gene: 19. Germline CDR1 reads LGHNT; CDR2 reads FRNRAP. CDR3 coding DNA: TGTGCTAGTGGTTTCTATCCGGGACTAGCGGGATCTAGTATCGTCGCCGGGGAGCTGTTTTTT. Translation gives CASGFYPGLAGSSIVAGELFF.

V and J are TRBV18 and TRBJ2-1; possible D gene TRBD2, 7 bases. The CDR3 runs 17 residues. Trimming left V 1 base short and J 7 bases short, with 20 bases between. Per germline, CDR1 KGHSH and CDR2 LQKENI. This chain's CDR3 is CASSPLSAGQTGNEQFF. DNA of the CDR3: TGTGCCAGCTCACCACTATCAGCGGGACAAACGGGGAATGAGCAGTTCTTC.

V gene TRBV28 combines with J gene TRBJ1-6; no definite D call. CDR1 MDHEN and CDR2 SYDVKM come from the germline V gene. V shed 2 bases and J shed 7 bases, with 12 bases lying between them. The CDR3 spans 15 residues. Here the CDR3 DNA reads TGTGCCAGCAGTTTAGGCGTGCTAGGAAATTCACCCCTCCACTTT. Its translation: CASSLGVLGNSPLHF.

The gene calls are TRBV6-5 and TRBJ2-3; 8 positions match TRBD1. Germline V CDR1 and CDR2: MNHEY, SVGAGI. This CDR3 spans 15 amino acids. The ends lost 5 bases at V and 3 bases at J; junction bases unmatched: 7. CDR3 protein: CASSQTGVWTDTQYF. CDR3 DNA: TGTGCCAGCAGTCAGACAGGGGTGTGGACAGATACGCAGTATTTT.

The chain employs TRBV5-5 and TRBJ2-7; tentatively, D is TRBD1 (6 bases). Germline values: CDR1 SGHKS, CDR2 YYEKEE (reference sequence). Trimming stripped 4 bases from V and 4 bases from J, with 9 bases between. This CDR3 has 12 residues. CDR3 residues: CASSVRGYEQYF. CDR3 DNA sequence: TGTGCCAGCAGCGTCAGGGGATACGAGCAGTACTTC.

The V and J genes are TRBV6-5 and TRBJ1-2; maybe TRBD1 (5 bases). The CDR3 has 13 amino acids. CDR1 is MNHEY and CDR2 is SVGAGI in the germline V gene. The germline V and J ends were trimmed by 5 bases and 3 bases, with 10 bases remaining between them. Here the CDR3 reads CASSPGYHYGYTF. DNA for the CDR3: TGTGCCAGCAGTCCAGGGTACCACTATGGCTACACCTTC.

The chain joins TRBV4-2 to TRBJ2-1; TRBD1 matches at 9 bases. CDR1 is LGHNA and CDR2 is YNFKEQ in the germline V gene. Germline trimming cut 1 base from V and 0 bases from J; bases unmatched to any gene: 1. This CDR3 region has 16 residues. The CDR3 protein is CASSQGTGVSYNEQFF. DNA for the CDR3: TGTGCCAGCAGCCAAGGGACAGGGGTCTCCTACAATGAGCAGTTCTTC.

The genes are TRBV9 and TRBJ2-2, with 7 bases aligning to TRBD1. Losses at the gene ends were 0 bases for V and 1 base for J; bases not matched to a gene: 0. Germline V gene lookup returns CDR1 SGDLS and CDR2 YYNGEE. The CDR3 is 15 residues long. Here the CDR3 reads CASSVGTGNTGELFF. CDR3 in DNA: TGTGCCAGCAGCGTAGGGACAGGGAACACCGGGGAGCTGTTTTTT.

The chain joins TRBV5-1 to TRBJ2-5; the D gene is possibly TRBD2 (5 bases). CDR1 SGHRS and CDR2 YFSETQ come from the germline V gene. V was trimmed by 4 bases and J by 5 bases, leaving 18 bases between them. The CDR3 sequence is 15 residues long. The CDR3 sequence: CASSQSWLAGETQYF. The CDR3 coding sequence is TGCGCCAGCAGCCAATCGTGGCTAGCCGGCGAGACCCAGTACTTC.

This chain connects TRBV7-6 to TRBJ2-3; 8 nucleotides match TRBD2. This CDR3 is 15 amino acids long. With 6 bases clipped from V and 0 bases from J, the junction kept 5 bases outside the gene matches. Germline V gene lookup returns CDR1 SGHVS and CDR2 FNYEAQ. The CDR3 DNA reads as TGTGCCAGCAGACGCGGGGGGTCAAGCACAGATACGCAGTATTTT. This sequence encodes CASRRGGSSTDTQYF. Using reference TRBV7-6 and TRBJ2-3 for the parts outside the CDR3, the full variable domain is GAGVSQSPRYKVTKRGQDVALRCDPISGHVSLYWYRQALGQGPEFLTYFNYEAQQDKSGLPNDRFSAERPEGSISTLTIQRTEQRDSAMYRCASRRGGSSTDTQYFGPGTRLTVL.

The J gene is TRBJ1-2, the V gene TRBV5-1, with TRBD1 matching over 10 bases. V trimming: 3 bases; J trimming: 3 bases; junction bases outside the gene matches: 5. This CDR3 region has 15 residues. CDR1 is SGHRS and CDR2 is YFSETQ in the germline V gene. The CDR3, as DNA: TGCGCCAGCAGCTCCGGGACAGGGGTTCACTATGGCTACACCTTC. Protein: CASSSGTGVHYGYTF.

V usage is TRBV7-2 and J usage is TRBJ2-7; a weak D match, TRBD1 (6 bases). CDR1 and CDR2 from the germline V gene are SGHTA and FQGNSA. V dropped 5 bases and J dropped 4 bases, with 15 bases sitting between them. The CDR3 contains 14 residues. The CDR3 DNA follows: TGTGCCAGCAGCCCCTCGGGACAAGTGTACGAGCAGTACTTC. This gives the protein CASSPSGQVYEQYF. Together with reference TRBV7-2 and TRBJ2-7, the CDR3 gives the full variable domain: GAGVSQSPSNKVTEKGKDVELRCDPISGHTALYWYRQSLGQGLEFLIYFQGNSAPDKSGLPSDRFSAERTGGSVSTLTIQRTQQEDSAVYLCASSPSGQVYEQYFGPGTRLTVT.

The chain combines TRBV27 with TRBJ2-7; 11 bases line up with TRBD2. V was clipped by 3 bases and J by 4 bases; unmatched bases: 11. Germline V gene sequence: CDR1 MNHEY, CDR2 SMNVEV (reference sequence). This CDR3 has 17 residues. The CDR3 DNA reads TGTGCCAGCAGTTTCCTAACTAGCGGGAGTGGAGTTTACGAGCAGTACTTC. Residues: CASSFLTSGSGVYEQYF.

This rearrangement joins TRBV7-2 to TRBJ2-3; 9 nucleotides align to TRBD2. V lost 5 bases and J lost 4; bases outside the gene matches: 7. This CDR3 comprises 15 residues. Germline V gives CDR1 SGHTA, CDR2 FQGNSA. This chain's CDR3 is CASSVSGGQADTQYF. DNA for the CDR3: TGTGCCAGCAGCGTCAGCGGGGGGCAAGCAGATACGCAGTATTTT.

As DNA, the CDR3 is TGTGCCAGCAGACGACACGACGGAATGCACTACGAGCAGTACTTC. Translation: CASRRHDGMHYEQYF. This rearrangement joins TRBV28 to TRBJ2-7; D unclear. The V end was cut by 6 bases, the J end by 3 bases, with 18 bases between. The CDR3 covers 15 residues. From germline, CDR1 is MDHEN and CDR2 SYDVKM.

The chain couples TRBV18 to TRBJ2-2, with D uncertain. V lost 3 bases, J lost 3 bases, and 8 bases lay in between. The CDR3 is 14 residues long. CDR1 and CDR2 (germline): KGHSH, LQKENI. The CDR3 region has the DNA TGTGCCAGCTCACCGTGGTCGGACACCGGGGAGCTGTTTTTT. As protein: CASSPWSDTGELFF.

V gene TRBV10-3 combines with J gene TRBJ1-1, with D possibly being TRBD1 (6 bases). The germline CDR1 and CDR2 sequences are ENHRY and SYGVKD. Trimming stripped 10 bases from V and 4 bases from J, with 25 bases between. CDR3 length equals 16 residues. This chain's CDR3 is CATSRGRGGDGTEAFF. The CDR3 nucleotides read TGTGCCACCAGCCGCGGGAGGGGGGGGGACGGCACTGAAGCTTTCTTT.

A few counts support this clone. This chain joins TRBV30 and TRBJ1-2, with D possibly TRBD1 on 5 matching bases. The V and J ends lost 4 bases and 4 bases respectively, with 19 bases between them. The CDR3 has 15 residues. Looked up from germline, CDR1 is GTSNPN and CDR2 is SVGIG (reference sequence). The CDR3 loop is CAWTSSRAPVYGYTF. Written as DNA, the CDR3 is TGTGCCTGGACCTCTTCCAGGGCGCCGGTCTATGGCTACACCTTC.

V usage is TRBV2 and J usage is TRBJ1-1; 9 positions match TRBD1. The V gene's germline CDR1 is SNHLY and CDR2 FYNNEI. This CDR3 is 14 amino acids long. V shed 8 bases and J 0 bases; nucleotides not matched to a gene: 4. The CDR3 sequence: CASEQGAMNTEAFF. The CDR3 DNA sequence: TGTGCCAGCGAACAGGGGGCAATGAACACTGAAGCTTTCTTT.

The gene calls are TRBV5-8 and TRBJ2-7, with D possibly being TRBD2 (5 bases). CDR1 and CDR2 from the germline V gene are SGHTS and YDEGEE. The CDR3 consists of 18 residues. V gave up 3 bases and J gave up 0 bases, with 22 bases separating them. The CDR3 protein is CASSSSGSSGLSSYEQYF. CDR3 nucleotides: TGTGCCAGCAGCTCCTCTGGTTCATCGGGGTTGAGCTCCTACGAGCAGTACTTC.

This clone came up once. The chain is built from TRBV2 and TRBJ2-5; TRBD2 is a possible D gene (5 bases). Trimming shortened V by 7 bases and J by 5 bases, and 11 bases separated the two germline ends. Germline CDR1 is SNHLY and CDR2 is FYNNEI. This CDR3 has 12 amino acids. Here the CDR3 DNA reads TGTGCCAGCAAGGACCCGGGGGAGACCCAGTACTTC. This codes for CASKDPGETQYF.

This chain joins TRBV2 and TRBJ2-1, with TRBD2 identical over 14 bases. The CDR3 consists of 14 residues. After removal of 8 bases from V and 7 bases from J, the junction contained 4 bases not matched to a gene. Germline lookup yields CDR1 SNHLY and CDR2 FYNNEI. The CDR3 is CASCGTSGSNEQFF. The CDR3 bases are TGTGCCAGCTGTGGGACTAGCGGGAGTAATGAGCAGTTCTTC.

The V and J genes are TRBV6-6 and TRBJ1-3; D not resolved. V lost 6 bases and J 0 bases, leaving 18 bases between the germline ends. Germline-derived CDR1 and CDR2 are MNHNY and SVGAGI (reference sequence). The CDR3 spans 17 residues. CDR3 sequence (DNA): TGTGCCAGCAGCCGAAATCACCTACTATCCTCTGGAAACACCATATATTTT. Its protein is CASSRNHLLSSGNTIYF.

The rearrangement uses TRBV6-5 and TRBJ1-2; possible D gene TRBD1, 5 bases. Germline CDR1 is MNHEY and CDR2 is SVGAGI. Trimming shortened V by 6 bases and J by 2 bases, and 10 bases separated the two germline ends. The CDR3 covers 13 residues. The CDR3 region is CASRVRANYGYTF. Written as DNA, the CDR3 is TGTGCCAGCAGGGTCAGGGCGAACTATGGCTACACCTTC.

The chain has TRBV19 and TRBJ2-5, with 13 bases fitting TRBD2. The CDR3 is 16 amino acids. Germline loops: CDR1 LNHDA, CDR2 SQIVND (reference sequence). V was clipped by 4 bases and J by 5 bases; unmatched bases: 7. The CDR3 DNA is TGTGCCAGTAGTACCCGCCTGGGACTAGCGGGGGAGACCCAGTACTTC. Amino acid sequence: CASSTRLGLAGETQYF.